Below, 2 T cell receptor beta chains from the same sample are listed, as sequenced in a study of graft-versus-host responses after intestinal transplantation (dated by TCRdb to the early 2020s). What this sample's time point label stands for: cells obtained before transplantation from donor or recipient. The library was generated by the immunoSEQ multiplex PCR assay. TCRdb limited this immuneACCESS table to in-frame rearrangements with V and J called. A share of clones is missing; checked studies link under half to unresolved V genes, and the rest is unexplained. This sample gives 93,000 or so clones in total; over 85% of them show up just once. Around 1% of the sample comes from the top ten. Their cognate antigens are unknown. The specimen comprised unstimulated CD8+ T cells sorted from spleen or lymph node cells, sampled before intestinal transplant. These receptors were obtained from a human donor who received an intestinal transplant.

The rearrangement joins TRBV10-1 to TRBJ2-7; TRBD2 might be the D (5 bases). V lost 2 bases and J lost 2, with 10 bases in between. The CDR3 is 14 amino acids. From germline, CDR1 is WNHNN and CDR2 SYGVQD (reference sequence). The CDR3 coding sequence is TGCGCCAGCAGTGAGGAGGGTGCAGCCTACGAGCAGTACTTC. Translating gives CASSEEGAAYEQYF.

Here the CDR3 reads CASSEASSSTDTQYF. CDR3 bases: TGCGCCAGCAGTGAGGCGAGCTCTAGCACAGATACGCAGTATTTT. This sequence joins TRBV10-1 and TRBJ2-3; D call uncertain. The CDR3 sequence is 15 residues long. Looked up from germline, CDR1 is WNHNN and CDR2 is SYGVQD (reference sequence). Trimming shortened V by 2 bases and J by 0 bases, and 9 bases separated the two germline ends.